These 11 T cell receptor beta chains were sequenced from one sample in a study of Ad26.COV2.S vaccination and SARS-CoV-2 variants. Documented treatment: some 20 received Ad26.COV2.S at low or high dose, single or two shots; five or six received placebo; per-sample allocation not given. Samples analyzed were those drawn on day 63 after the first vaccine or placebo injection. Profiled with immunoSEQ multiplex PCR; TCRdb holds only in-frame clones, not every one. In the table there are a few hundred thousand clones, about four fifths of which are singletons. Sequences were derived from peripheral blood, sampled in a trial of Ad26.COV2.S vaccine versus placebo. The receptors were gathered from a person aged 18-65 years who received the Ad26.COV2.S COVID-19 vaccine or a placebo.

The count of this clone is one. The V gene is TRBV5-1, the J gene TRBJ2-6; no clear D. The CDR3 length is 14 residues. Germline V lookup: CDR1 SGHRS, CDR2 YFSETQ. Trimming cost V 6 bases and J 0 bases, with 7 bases left between them. The CDR3 sequence: CASTSPSGANVLTF. For the CDR3, the DNA is TGCGCCAGCACCAGTCCCTCTGGGGCCAACGTCCTGACTTTC.

This clone turned up a few times. V is TRBV9 and J is TRBJ2-7; a possible D gene is TRBD1 (5 bases). This CDR3 region has 14 residues. Germline CDR1 reads SGDLS; CDR2 reads YYNGEE. V was cut by 3 bases and J by 6 bases, with 16 bases left in between. DNA for the CDR3: TGTGCCAGCAGCGGTAGGGGTGCCCTTTCCGAGCAGTACTTC. Translation gives CASSGRGALSEQYF. Complete variable domain (other parts from reference TRBV9 and TRBJ2-7): DSGVTQTPKHLITATGQRVTLRCSPRSGDLSVYWYQQSLDQGLQFLIQYYNGEERAKGNILERFSAQQFPDLHSELNLSSLELGDSALYFCASSGRGALSEQYFGPGTRLTVT.

The chain is built from TRBV18 and TRBJ1-1, with D tentatively TRBD1 (5 bases). V lost 0 bases, J lost 4 bases, and 15 bases lay in between. This CDR3 contains 16 residues. Germline loops: CDR1 KGHSH, CDR2 LQKENI. CDR3 amino acids: CASSPPFGLDSTEAFF. CDR3 sequence (DNA): TGTGCCAGCTCACCACCTTTTGGGCTTGACAGCACTGAAGCTTTCTTT.

The chain is built from TRBV3-1 (or the pseudogene TRBV3-2) and TRBJ1-2; 8 positions match TRBD1. The CDR3 is made up of 13 amino acids. With 6 bases clipped from V and 8 bases from J, the junction kept 8 bases outside the gene matches. The germline CDR1 and CDR2 sequences are LGHDT and YNNKEL (reference sequence). The CDR3 protein is CASRLGQGRGYTF. CDR3 coding DNA: TGTGCCAGCAGACTTGGACAGGGTAGAGGCTACACCTTC.

The rearrangement joins TRBV2 to TRBJ1-2, with D tentatively TRBD1 (5 bases). V was clipped by 8 bases and J by 10 bases, with 20 bases between them. Germline V gene data show CDR1 as SNHLY and CDR2 as FYNNEI. The CDR3 is made up of 13 amino acids. The CDR3 DNA sequence: TGTGCCAGCGAATCCGGGACCCAGCACGTCTACACCTTC. Translated, it gives CASESGTQHVYTF.

The rearrangement links TRBV6-2 or TRBV6-3 to TRBJ2-5; D is possibly TRBD2 (7 bases). V was trimmed by 5 bases and J by 5 bases, leaving 18 bases between them. CDR1 is MNHEY and CDR2 is SVGEGT in the germline V gene. This CDR3 contains 15 residues. Here the CDR3 DNA reads TGTGCCAGCAGTACTCTGGGGGGGGCGCAGGAGACCCAGTACTTC. Protein product: CASSTLGGAQETQYF.

The chain uses TRBV5-1 and TRBJ2-7, with D perhaps matching TRBD2 (6 bases). This CDR3 is built from 15 residues. V was pared by 0 bases and J by 3 bases, with 13 bases between. CDR1 SGHRS and CDR2 YFSETQ come from the germline V gene. The CDR3 sequence is CASSLAAGGNYEQYF. As DNA, the CDR3 is TGCGCCAGCAGCTTGGCGGCAGGAGGGAACTACGAGCAGTACTTC.

The J gene is TRBJ2-1, the V gene TRBV6-4; D ambiguous. Deletions cut 0 bases from V and 6 bases from J, with 6 bases between. CDR1 and CDR2 (germline): MRHNA, SNTAGT. The CDR3 length is 13 residues. The CDR3 DNA is TGTGCCAGCAGTGACTCATCCCCCAATGAGCAGTTCTTC. Translated: CASSDSSPNEQFF.

This clone appeared a few times. The CDR3 sequence is CASSFGQGQPQHF. DNA of the CDR3: TGCGCCAGCAGCTTTGGTCAGGGTCAGCCCCAGCATTTT. V and J are TRBV5-1 and TRBJ1-5, with D possibly TRBD1 on 5 matching bases. The V and J ends lost 2 bases and 6 bases respectively, with 9 bases between them. The CDR3 extends over 13 amino acids. Germline values: CDR1 SGHRS, CDR2 YFSETQ.

This clone was seen once. The rearrangement links TRBV19 to TRBJ2-6; D is undetermined. V shed 6 bases and J shed 0 bases, with 6 bases lying between them. The germline V gene encodes CDR1 LNHDA and CDR2 SQIVND (reference sequence). The CDR3 loop spans 14 amino acids. Here the CDR3 DNA reads TGTGCCAGTAGGCCAAGCTCTGGGGCCAACGTCCTGACTTTC. This codes for CASRPSSGANVLTF.

The V gene is TRBV5-4, the J gene TRBJ1-1, with D possibly matching TRBD1 (5 bases). Germline values: CDR1 SGHNT, CDR2 YYREEE (reference sequence). The CDR3 loop spans 14 amino acids. V was clipped by 0 bases and J by 1 base, with 7 bases between them. The CDR3: CASSLDRQNTEAFF. DNA for the CDR3: TGTGCCAGCAGCTTGGACAGGCAGAACACTGAAGCTTTCTTT.